This T cell receptor beta chain is from a study of radiation and T cells in renal cell carcinoma. Regarding the study as a whole: In blood, top tumor clones expanded by 2 weeks, shrinking by 4.

The time point is: baseline pretreatment blood. Documented treatment: 15 Gy SBRT to primary tumor, nephrectomy 4 weeks later. After SBRT, blood was collected at 2 and 4 weeks, plus baseline. CDR1 is SGDLS, CDR2 YYNGEE, per germline. This CDR3 region has 16 residues. V was pared by 4 bases and J by 5 bases, with 20 bases between. Measured with immunoSEQ multiplex PCR; TCRdb has only the in-frame clones, and not every one. The sample lists about 140,000 clones; 75% to 90% were seen once. On this clone itself: The antigen is undetermined.

The chain couples TRBV9 to TRBJ2-3; D possibly uses TRBD1 or TRBD2 (6 bases each). Sequencing was performed on blood, taken from a patient whose treatment included radiotherapy and nephrectomy. The receptor was derived from a woman between 45 and 60 years old with renal cell carcinoma. Written as DNA, the CDR3 is TGTGCCAGCAGCTTTACTGGGGGGCTAAGCGGAGATACGCAGTATTTT. It translates to CASSFTGGLSGDTQYF.